The clone carrying this TCR beta chain was seen a few times. Its antigen is unidentified. The sample is drawn from a study of T cell repertoires in cytomegalovirus infection. Study-level background: Indications came from public TCR beta signatures; they pointed to CMV infection and to a matching HLA type.

Regarding the study as a whole: People with CMV and the relevant HLA were identified by cumulative public TCR beta family frequency.

Between the trimmed V and J ends, which lost 4 bases and 5 bases, there was a span of 14 bases. Per the germline V gene, CDR1 is SGHVS and CDR2 is FQNEAQ. CDR3 length: 15 amino acids. From the reads, TCRdb called clonotypes with MiXCR, one entry per CDR3 protein. The data hold roughly 570,000 distinct CDR3 sequences, with 35% to 50% observed a single time. Here the sequenced sample was cultured PBMCs, taken from culture after CMV antigen stimulation. The TCR originated in a human donor in good health (CMV status not recorded). Some clones in this sample may be carry-over from other donors' samples. V usage is TRBV7-8 and J usage is TRBJ2-2, with a weak D call TRBD1 (6 bases). The CDR3, as DNA: TGTGCCAGCAGCTCCGCACAGGGATGGACCGGGGAGCTGTTTTTT. This codes for CASSSAQGWTGELFF. Full variable domain (remainder filled in from reference TRBV7-8 and TRBJ2-2): GAGVSQSPRYKVAKRGQDVALRCDPISGHVSLFWYQQALGQGPEFLTYFQNEAQLDKSGLPSDRFFAERPEGSVSTLKIQRTQQEDSAVYLCASSSAQGWTGELFFGEGSRLTVL.